These 23 T cell receptor beta chains came from one sample sequenced in a study of blood T cell repertoires in COVID-19. The protocol was immunoSEQ multiplex PCR, while the TCRdb copy is restricted to in-frame clones and leaves out a portion. Here the sample spans about 190,000 clones, around 84% being singletons. The sample was peripheral blood. These receptor sequences come from a man aged 30 to 39 with active or convalescent COVID-19.

The CDR3: CASSLGGGMSSYEQYV. The CDR3 bases are TGTGCCAGCAGCCTGGGCGGGGGGATGAGCTCCTACGAGCAGTACGTC. This chain links TRBV5-4 with TRBJ2-7; TRBD2 aligns across 8 bases. Germline V gives CDR1 SGHNT, CDR2 YYREEE (reference sequence). The CDR3 has 16 residues. V lost 4 bases and J lost 0; bases outside the gene matches: 9.

The CDR3 spells CASSLAGTAYGYTF. In DNA, the CDR3 is TGTGCCAGCAGCCTAGCCGGGACAGCTTATGGCTACACCTTC. The chain has TRBV14 and TRBJ1-2, with 7 positions matching TRBD1. The CDR3 extends over 14 amino acids. Germline V gene sequence: CDR1 SGHDN, CDR2 FVKESK. V was clipped by 4 bases and J by 5 bases; unmatched bases: 7.

Only one count was recorded for this clone. The chain couples TRBV30 to TRBJ1-6, with unresolved D. This CDR3 has 16 amino acids. Deletions cut 0 bases from V and 9 bases from J, with 18 bases between. Germline V gene sequence: CDR1 GTSNPN, CDR2 SVGIG (reference sequence). The CDR3 region has the DNA TGTGCCTGGAGTGTACCGGGTCTTTTGGCAATTTCACCCCTCCACTTT. Translating gives CAWSVPGLLAISPLHF.

The V gene is TRBV7-8, the J gene TRBJ2-7, with 12 bases matching TRBD1. The ends lost 4 bases at V and 4 bases at J; junction bases unmatched: 5. CDR1 and CDR2 (germline): SGHVS, FQNEAQ. This CDR3 has 15 amino acids. This chain's CDR3 is CASSSGTGGRYEQYV. The CDR3 nucleotides read TGTGCCAGCAGCTCCGGGACAGGGGGCAGGTACGAGCAGTACGTC.

V is TRBV2 and J is TRBJ1-6, with TRBD1 identical over 10 bases. Germline-derived CDR1 and CDR2 are SNHLY and FYNNEI. V was pared by 3 bases and J by 0 bases, with 14 bases of the junction left unmatched. CDR3 length: 21 amino acids. The CDR3 protein is CASSDSRRGQGRSSYNSPLHF. CDR3 nucleotides: TGTGCCAGCAGTGATTCGCGCCGGGGACAGGGGAGGAGCTCCTATAATTCACCCCTCCACTTT. The whole variable domain, remainder taken from reference TRBV2 and TRBJ1-6, is EPEVTQTPSHQVTQMGQEVILRCVPISNHLYFYWYRQILGQKVEFLVSFYNNEISEKSEIFDDQFSVERPDGSNFTLKIRSTKLEDSAMYFCASSDSRRGQGRSSYNSPLHFGNGTRLTVT.

CDR3 residues: CAISESRGTGLNTGELFF. The DNA of the CDR3 is TGTGCCATCAGTGAGTCGAGGGGAACAGGGCTGAACACCGGGGAGCTGTTTTTT. The rearrangement joins TRBV10-3 to TRBJ2-2; D is possibly TRBD1 (6 bases). V shed 0 bases and J shed 1 base, with 15 bases lying between them. CDR1 and CDR2 from the germline V gene are ENHRY and SYGVKD. This CDR3 contains 18 residues.

The table lists this clone with a count of one. The chain employs TRBV7-9 and TRBJ2-1; TRBD1 matches at 7 bases. Germline lookup yields CDR1 SEHNR and CDR2 FQNEAQ (reference sequence). The CDR3 has 16 amino acids. Trimming took 3 bases from V and 6 from J; bases not matched to a gene: 11. CDR3 bases: TGTGCCAGCAGCTTTATCGAGACAGGGCAATCCAATGAGCAGTTCTTC. Residues: CASSFIETGQSNEQFF.

This chain links TRBV19 with TRBJ1-2; the D is unclear. The germline V and J ends were trimmed by 4 bases and 5 bases, with 8 bases remaining between them. Germline lookup yields CDR1 LNHDA and CDR2 SQIVND (reference sequence). The CDR3 runs to 12 residues. CDR3 sequence reads: CASSTSGYGYTF. CDR3 bases: TGTGCCAGTAGTACTTCGGGGTATGGCTACACCTTC.

Here the CDR3 DNA reads TGTGCCATCAGGAAGACAGGGATCGACGGGGAGCTGTTTTTT. Translated, it gives CAIRKTGIDGELFF. The V gene is TRBV10-3, the J gene TRBJ2-2, with 7 bases aligning to TRBD1. This CDR3 comprises 14 residues. Germline loops: CDR1 ENHRY, CDR2 SYGVKD. The trim removed 6 bases at V and 7 bases at J, leaving 8 bases unmatched.

V gene TRBV5-5 combines with J gene TRBJ1-1, with D perhaps TRBD1 (5 bases). Germline V CDR1 and CDR2: SGHKS, YYEKEE (reference sequence). There are 12 residues in the CDR3. V shed 4 bases and J shed 9 bases, with 13 bases lying between them. In nucleotides, the CDR3 is TGTGCCAGCAGCCCCCGACAGAGCCAAGCTTTCTTT. This sequence encodes CASSPRQSQAFF.

This clone was recorded once. The chain carries TRBV5-5 and TRBJ2-7; D unclear. Germline assignment: CDR1 SGHKS and CDR2 YYEKEE (reference sequence). This CDR3 is 16 amino acids long. Trimming stripped 0 bases from V and 4 bases from J, with 17 bases between. Here the CDR3 DNA reads TGTGCCAGCAGCTTGGACGCCCCGGAGATTCCATACGAGCAGTACGTC. Translation gives CASSLDAPEIPYEQYV.

The chain carries TRBV24-1 and TRBJ1-1, with D hard to call. The CDR3 extends over 13 amino acids. The V gene lost 5 bases and the J gene lost 5 bases, with 11 bases spanning the gap. Germline lookup yields CDR1 KGHDR and CDR2 SFDVKD. The CDR3 reads CATSVPGTTEAFF. Written as DNA, the CDR3 is TGTGCCACCAGTGTACCAGGTACAACTGAAGCTTTCTTT.

This chain joins TRBV2 and TRBJ1-2; TRBD1 matches 9 bases. Germline loops: CDR1 SNHLY, CDR2 FYNNEI. The V segment lost 1 base and the J segment 1 base; nucleotides outside the gene matches: 1. CDR3 size: 15 residues. CDR3 in amino acids: CASSEGTGVNYGYTF. In DNA, the CDR3 is TGTGCCAGCAGTGAAGGGACAGGGGTTAACTATGGCTACACCTTC. Full variable domain (outside the CDR3, taken from reference TRBV2 and TRBJ1-2): EPEVTQTPSHQVTQMGQEVILRCVPISNHLYFYWYRQILGQKVEFLVSFYNNEISEKSEIFDDQFSVERPDGSNFTLKIRSTKLEDSAMYFCASSEGTGVNYGYTFGSGTRLTVV.

V usage is TRBV6-4 and J usage is TRBJ1-5; D not certain. The CDR3 spans 16 residues. CDR1 and CDR2 from the germline V gene are MRHNA and SNTAGT. With 0 bases removed from V and 0 bases from J, the gap between germline ends came to 9 bases. The DNA for the CDR3 is TGTGCCAGCAGTGACTCCAGACTTTTTAGCAATCAGCCCCAGCATTTT. Translation gives CASSDSRLFSNQPQHF.

This clone occurred a few times. This chain links TRBV6-8 with TRBJ1-2; TRBD1 agrees at 7 bases. The junction had 10 bases not matched to a gene; V was cut back by 5 bases and J by 4 bases. The CDR3 loop spans 15 amino acids. Germline CDR1 reads MNHGY; CDR2 reads SAAAGT. This CDR3 reads CASSHMRQGFYGYTF. In nucleotides, the CDR3 is TGTGCCAGCAGTCACATGCGACAGGGCTTCTATGGCTACACCTTC.

The chain uses TRBV5-6 and TRBJ1-6, with 9 positions matching TRBD1. The CDR3 has 15 residues. V gave up 0 bases and J gave up 7 bases; unmatched junction bases: 2. The germline V gene encodes CDR1 SGHDT and CDR2 YYEEEE. CDR3 sequence (DNA): TGTGCCAGCAGCTTGGCCGGGACAGGGAATTCACCCCTCCACTTT. It is translated as CASSLAGTGNSPLHF.

The J gene is TRBJ2-1, the V gene TRBV19; weak D call: TRBD1 (6 bases). Trimming pared 1 base from V and 7 bases from J, leaving 8 bases between. The CDR3 runs 13 residues. Germline V CDR1 and CDR2: LNHDA, SQIVND (reference sequence). The DNA of the CDR3 is TGTGCCAGTAGTATAGGAGGGGGAAATGAGCAGTTCTTC. It is translated as CASSIGGGNEQFF. The variable domain in full, with the rest retrieved from reference TRBV19 and TRBJ2-1, is DGGITQSPKYLFRKEGQNVTLSCEQNLNHDAMYWYRQDPGQGLRLIYYSQIVNDFQKGDIAEGYSVSREKKESFPLTVTSAQKNPTAFYLCASSIGGGNEQFFGPGTRLTVL.

This rearrangement joins TRBV10-2 to TRBJ1-5; D may be TRBD1 (6 bases). The CDR3 is 14 residues long. Germline V gene data show CDR1 as WSHSY and CDR2 as SAAADI. Trimming pared 11 bases from V and 5 bases from J, leaving 19 bases between. DNA of the CDR3: TGCGCCTCCCGGGGGGCAGGTGTGGATCAGCCCCAGCATTTT. Encoded protein: CASRGAGVDQPQHF.

The chain links TRBV14 to TRBJ1-2, with 7 bases lining up with TRBD1. This CDR3 contains 15 residues. After removal of 2 bases from V and 4 bases from J, the junction contained 7 bases not matched to a gene. Germline CDR1 and CDR2: SGHDN and FVKESK. The chain's CDR3 is CASSQSPAGGYGYTF. CDR3 nucleotides: TGTGCCAGCAGCCAAAGCCCGGCAGGGGGCTATGGCTACACCTTC.

This chain joins TRBV3-1 (or the pseudogene TRBV3-2) and TRBJ1-2; 9 bases match TRBD1. This CDR3 has 14 amino acids. CDR1 is LGHDT and CDR2 is YNNKEL in the germline V gene (reference sequence). The ends lost 1 base at V and 4 bases at J; junction bases unmatched: 1. CDR3 amino acids: CASSQGDRAYGYTF. The DNA of the CDR3 is TGTGCCAGCAGCCAAGGGGACAGGGCCTATGGCTACACCTTC.

The genes are TRBV6-4 and TRBJ2-7, with 9 bases lining up with TRBD1. With V trimmed by 5 bases and J by 3 bases, 5 bases remained unmatched. The length of the CDR3 is 14 residues. Germline V gives CDR1 MRHNA, CDR2 SNTAGT. CDR3: CASSLRDRVYEQYF. The CDR3 nucleotides read TGTGCCAGCAGTCTCCGGGACAGGGTCTACGAGCAGTACTTC.

This clone is a singleton in its sample. The V and J genes are TRBV2 and TRBJ2-1, with unresolved D. Germline V gives CDR1 SNHLY, CDR2 FYNNEI. This CDR3 has 9 residues. V was pared by 9 bases and J by 9 bases, with 6 bases between. CDR3: CARRAEQFF. The CDR3 coding sequence is TGTGCCAGACGCGCTGAGCAGTTCTTC.

V is TRBV2 and J is TRBJ2-1; 11 positions agree with TRBD2. Germline CDR1 and CDR2: SNHLY and FYNNEI. CDR3 length equals 13 residues. J was trimmed by 4 bases and V by 9 bases; bases with no gene match: 2. CDR3 protein: CASGLAGYNEQFF. DNA for the CDR3: TGTGCCAGTGGACTAGCGGGTTACAATGAGCAGTTCTTC.